This entry is about one TCR beta chain. The target antigen is unknown. The protocol was immunoSEQ multiplex PCR, while the TCRdb copy is restricted to in-frame clones and leaves out a portion. The sample includes roughly 450,000 clones, about 93% of them seen just once. The source of the sample is a study of Ad26.COV2.S vaccination and SARS-CoV-2 variants. Overall study context: The authors gave Ad26.COV2.S intramuscularly, either once or twice 56 days apart. Study-level findings and limits: Vaccinees reportedly had broad spike-specific CD8+ and CD4+ T cell responses. Vaccine recipients showed a spike-specific TCR breadth that was higher than in placebo recipients.

Treatment reported: approximately 18 received Ad26.COV2.S at low or high dose, single or two shots; about 5 received placebo; per-sample allocation not given. Collection of samples fell on day 63 after the first vaccine or placebo injection. The administered vaccine (an Ad26 vector) expressed Wuhan-strain SARS-CoV-2 spike. Here the sequenced sample was peripheral blood, taken in a trial of Ad26.COV2.S vaccine versus placebo. The clonotype originates from a person between 18 and 59 years old who received the Ad26.COV2.S COVID-19 vaccine or a placebo.

Here the CDR3 reads CASSLAWANTEAFF. CDR3 DNA: TGCGCCAGCAGCTTGGCGTGGGCGAACACTGAAGCTTTCTTT. The chain couples TRBV5-1 to TRBJ1-1; D gene unclear. V dropped 0 bases and J dropped 1 base, with 7 bases sitting between them. Germline V gene data show CDR1 as SGHRS and CDR2 as YFSETQ. The CDR3 spans 14 residues.